The source of this T cell receptor (beta chain) is a study of response to subunit inactivated influenza vaccine. From the RT-PCR reads, TCRdb called clonotypes with MiXCR, one entry per CDR3 protein. The sample consists of some 540,000 distinct CDR3 sequences, approximately 20% of them appearing once. The germline gives CDR1 SGHRS, CDR2 YFSETQ. This CDR3 comprises 17 residues. J lost 0 bases, V lost 4 bases, and 8 bases had no gene match. The same specimen was also included in a second study, on T cells expressing NK-cell markers. In that study: TCR beta libraries carry UMIs added by 5'RACE template switching.

The starting material was CD4+ T cells sorted from PBMCs, obtained 11 to 12 days after vaccination. The V gene is TRBV5-1, the J gene TRBJ2-1; 9 positions match TRBD2. The source is a man in his fifties who received an inactivated influenza vaccine. The CDR3 coding sequence is TGCGCCAGCAGCCCCAGACTAGCGGCCAGCTCCTACAATGAGCAGTTCTTC. It specifies CASSPRLAASSYNEQFF.